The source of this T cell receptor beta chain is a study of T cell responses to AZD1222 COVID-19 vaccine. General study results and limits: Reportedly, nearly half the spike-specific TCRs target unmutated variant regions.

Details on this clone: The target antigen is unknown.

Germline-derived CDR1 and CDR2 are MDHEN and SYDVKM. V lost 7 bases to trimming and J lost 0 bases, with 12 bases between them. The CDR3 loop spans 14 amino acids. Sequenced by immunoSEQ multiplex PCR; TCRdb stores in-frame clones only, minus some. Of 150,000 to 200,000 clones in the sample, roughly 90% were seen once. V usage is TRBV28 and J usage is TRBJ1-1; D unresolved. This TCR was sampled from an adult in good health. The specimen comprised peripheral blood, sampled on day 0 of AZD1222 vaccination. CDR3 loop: CASKAGGMNTEAFF. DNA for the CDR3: TGTGCCAGCAAGGCAGGCGGTATGAACACTGAAGCTTTCTTT. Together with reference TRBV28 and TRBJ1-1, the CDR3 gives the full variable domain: DVKVTQSSRYLVKRTGEKVFLECVQDMDHENMFWYRQDPGLGLRLIYFSYDVKMKEKGDIPEGYSVSREKKERFSLILESASTNQTSMYLCASKAGGMNTEAFFGQGTRLTVV.